This T cell receptor beta chain appears in the sequencing data of a study of Ad26.COV2.S vaccination and SARS-CoV-2 variants. Overall study results and limits: Relative to placebo recipients, vaccine recipients exhibited elevated spike-specific TCR breadth. Recipients of vaccine and of placebo showed similar breadth of their non-spike TCR repertoires.

On this clone itself: Its antigen remains unknown.

Here immunoSEQ multiplex PCR was the method, and the copy in TCRdb shows in-frame clones only, minus some. The table includes about 480,000 clones, around nine tenths detected once. This sample's treatment: approximately 18 received Ad26.COV2.S at low or high dose, single or two shots; about 5 received placebo; per-sample allocation not given. Material that was analyzed had been drawn on day 63 after the first vaccine or placebo injection. The clonotype was recovered from a person between 18 and 60 years old who received the Ad26.COV2.S COVID-19 vaccine or a placebo. The specimen comprised peripheral blood, sampled in a trial of Ad26.COV2.S vaccine versus placebo.

The CDR3 region has the DNA TGTGCCTGGAGTGTTCGAGCCGGGACAGCTAGGGGGGAGCAGTACTTC. Protein sequence: CAWSVRAGTARGEQYF. The chain carries TRBV30 and TRBJ2-7, with 7 positions matching TRBD1. The length of the CDR3 is 16 residues. The ends lost 0 bases at V and 7 bases at J; junction bases unmatched: 15. Germline V gene sequence: CDR1 GTSNPN, CDR2 SVGIG (reference sequence).